This T cell receptor (beta chain) was profiled in a study of T cell repertoires in cytomegalovirus infection. Turning to the study itself: Recently described HLA-C-restricted plus well-studied HLA-B-restricted CMV epitopes were used.

Concerning this clonotype itself: Its antigen remains unidentified.

The CDR3 has 16 amino acids. V was shortened by 6 bases and J by 1 base, with 18 bases between the two germline ends. TCRdb reanalysed the reads using MiXCR and keeps one entry per CDR3 protein. The repertoire includes under 350,000 distinct CDR3 sequences, roughly a fifth of them detected once, and approximately 19% sits in the top ten. The J gene is TRBJ2-5, the V gene TRBV12-3 or TRBV12-4; D is unclear. The TCR was taken from a human donor in good health (CMV status not recorded). Some clones in this sample may be carry-over from other donors' samples. The starting material was cultured PBMCs, obtained from culture after CMV antigen stimulation. The CDR3 DNA is TGTGCCAGCAGGGCGCCCCGTGGTGAAGGCCAAGAGACCCAGTACTTC. Its protein is CASRAPRGEGQETQYF.